This T cell receptor beta chain was obtained from a study of Graves' ophthalmopathy and Graves' hyperthyroidism. Study background: There was a collection of peripheral blood at initial diagnosis, before any treatment.

Germline lookup yields CDR1 DFQATT and CDR2 SNEGSKA (reference sequence). The V gene lost 1 base and the J gene lost 0 bases, with 13 bases spanning the gap. The CDR3 runs 16 residues. As the template, RNA transcripts were used to amplify TCR beta CDR3 regions. RT-PCR was first run with HTBI primers, then multiplex PCR in a second round. TCRdb fed the multiplex PCR reads into MiXCR, producing one record per CDR3 protein. Here the sample spans about 16,000 distinct CDR3 sequences, about 46% being singletons. Regarding the study as a whole: Clonotypes were expanded in thyroid at above 0.001 frequency, and most also appeared in blood.

This clonotype was detected ten times or more. Its antigen remains unknown. The chain combines TRBV20-1 with TRBJ2-1, with D tentatively TRBD2 (6 bases). The sequence derives from a woman between 40 and 55 years old with stable Graves' hyperthyroidism. Input material: peripheral blood. The CDR3 nucleotides read TGCAGTGCTAGAGGCTCCATAGCGGACTCCTACAATGAGCAGTTCTTC. Translated: CSARGSIADSYNEQFF.